The next 17 T cell receptor beta chains were all read from a single sample in a study of T cell repertoires in cytomegalovirus infection. TCRdb reanalysed the reads using MiXCR and keeps one entry per CDR3 protein. This sample carries roughly 860,000 distinct CDR3 sequences, less than 35% of them seen once, and the ten largest clones take 9.5% to 15%. Their antigen targets remain unknown. The source was cultured CD8+ T cells from PBMCs, collected from culture after CMV antigen stimulation. These receptors were taken from a human donor in good health (CMV status not recorded). Some clones in this sample may be carry-over from other donors' samples.

The chain links TRBV11-2 to TRBJ2-5; D perhaps matches TRBD2 (6 bases). Per the germline V gene, CDR1 is SGHAT and CDR2 is FQNNGV. V lost 2 bases, J lost 2 bases, and 24 bases lay in between. The CDR3 sequence is 19 residues long. CDR3 nucleotides: TGTGCCAGCAGCTTAACGTCAACTAGCCGTCTCAAAAGGCAAGAGACCCAGTACTTC. Its translation: CASSLTSTSRLKRQETQYF.

This chain connects TRBV6-1 to TRBJ2-1; D perhaps matches TRBD2 (6 bases). Trimming shortened V by 5 bases and J by 3 bases, and 14 bases separated the two germline ends. Germline CDR1 reads MNHNS; CDR2 reads SASEGT. The CDR3 contains 15 residues. CDR3 amino acids: CASSPAGSFYNEQFF. CDR3 DNA: TGTGCCAGCAGTCCCGCCGGGAGCTTCTACAATGAGCAGTTCTTC.

V and J are TRBV7-9 and TRBJ1-5, with D tentatively TRBD1 (6 bases). V gave up 0 bases and J gave up 0 bases, with 15 bases separating them. Germline CDR1 reads SEHNR; CDR2 reads FQNEAQ (reference sequence). The CDR3 has 18 amino acids. This chain's CDR3 is CASSLAGSGEDSNQPQHF. The CDR3 DNA reads as TGTGCCAGCAGCTTAGCGGGTTCAGGGGAGGATAGCAATCAGCCCCAGCATTTT.

This clonotype turned up a few times. CDR3 residues: CSATPRYQETQYF. In nucleotides, the CDR3 is TGCAGTGCTACACCCAGATATCAAGAGACCCAGTACTTC. This chain links TRBV20-1 with TRBJ2-5; unclear D gene. In germline, CDR1 is DFQATT, CDR2 SNEGSKA (reference sequence). Trimming shortened V by 4 bases and J by 2 bases, and 11 bases separated the two germline ends. The CDR3 length is 13 residues.

This clonotype has a count of ten or more. The rearrangement joins TRBV7-2 to TRBJ1-2; D is perhaps TRBD1 (5 bases). Deletions cut 4 bases from V and 4 bases from J, with 25 bases between. The CDR3 totals 18 residues. CDR1 is SGHTA, CDR2 FQGNSA, per germline. The CDR3 sequence is CASSSPVGLRQRFYGYTF. The CDR3 nucleotides are TGTGCCAGCAGCTCCCCGGTTGGCCTAAGACAGCGGTTCTATGGCTACACCTTC.

The V gene is TRBV27, the J gene TRBJ2-2; D possibly corresponds to TRBD1 (6 bases). V was trimmed by 9 bases and J by 8 bases, leaving 13 bases between them. Germline V gene sequence: CDR1 MNHEY, CDR2 SMNVEV (reference sequence). This CDR3 region has 12 residues. The CDR3 DNA reads as TGTGCCAGTCAACAGGGCGGGGGGGAGCTGTTTTTT. Encoded protein: CASQQGGGELFF.

The chain is built from TRBV12-3 or TRBV12-4 and TRBJ1-2; D is ambiguous. The V and J ends lost 10 bases and 4 bases respectively, with 22 bases between them. CDR3 length: 15 residues. The CDR3 DNA sequence: TGTGCCACCTCGGTGGGGAACCCTATAGTCTATGGCTACACCTTC. It is translated as CATSVGNPIVYGYTF.

This clonotype was seen a handful of times. This chain joins TRBV6-1 and TRBJ1-5, with D possibly matching TRBD1 (5 bases). V gave up 8 bases and J gave up 4 bases, with 21 bases separating them. The CDR3 has 16 amino acids. Per the germline V gene, CDR1 is MNHNS and CDR2 is SASEGT. The CDR3 reads CASGHNARGLNQPQHF. The CDR3, as DNA: TGTGCCAGCGGCCACAATGCTCGGGGCCTAAATCAGCCCCAGCATTTT.

The V gene is TRBV12-3 or TRBV12-4, the J gene TRBJ2-1; D is perhaps TRBD1 (6 bases). V was shortened by 6 bases and J by 0 bases, with 12 bases between the two germline ends. The CDR3 sequence is 15 residues long. CDR3 region: CASSQQDSSYNEQFF. The CDR3 DNA is TGTGCCAGCAGCCAACAGGACAGCTCCTACAATGAGCAGTTCTTC.

The J gene is TRBJ2-5, the V gene TRBV7-6, with 7 bases identical to TRBD1. The CDR3 runs to 16 residues. V lost 1 base, J lost 1 base, and 6 bases stayed unmatched. Germline assignment: CDR1 SGHVS and CDR2 FNYEAQ. The CDR3 bases are TGTGCCAGCAGCTTAGAATCGAGGGGGCCCCAAGAGACCCAGTACTTC. Encoded protein: CASSLESRGPQETQYF. The complete variable domain, with remaining parts taken from reference TRBV7-6 and TRBJ2-5, reads GAGVSQSPRYKVTKRGQDVALRCDPISGHVSLYWYRQALGQGPEFLTYFNYEAQQDKSGLPNDRFSAERPEGSISTLTIQRTEQRDSAMYRCASSLESRGPQETQYFGPGTRLLVL.

The CDR3 loop is CASSYSQGNTGELFF. DNA of the CDR3: TGTGCCAGCAGTTACTCGCAGGGGAACACCGGGGAGCTGTTTTTT. The chain carries TRBV6-5 and TRBJ2-2; maybe TRBD1 (5 bases). CDR1 is MNHEY and CDR2 is SVGAGI in the germline V gene. Trimming took 0 bases from V and 1 from J, leaving 6 bases between them. The CDR3 covers 15 residues.

V and J are TRBV6-2 or TRBV6-3 and TRBJ2-1; 10 bases map to TRBD2. The ends lost 6 bases at V and 6 bases at J; junction bases unmatched: 11. This CDR3 has 16 amino acids. Germline assignment: CDR1 MNHEY and CDR2 SVGEGT. CDR3 nucleotides: TGTGCCAGCAGCCCCTTGGAAGCGGGGGGGCCCAATGAGCAGTTCTTC. This gives the protein CASSPLEAGGPNEQFF.

The chain links TRBV6-5 to TRBJ2-5; 9 bases align to TRBD2. Unmatched junction bases numbered 9, after V lost 5 bases and J lost 5 bases. This CDR3 region has 15 residues. Germline V CDR1 and CDR2: MNHEY, SVGAGI. The CDR3 reads CASSPRRGGLETQYF. The CDR3 bases are TGTGCCAGCAGTCCCCGGCGGGGGGGCCTTGAGACCCAGTACTTC.

The rearrangement uses TRBV6-8 and TRBJ2-1; tentatively, D is TRBD1 or TRBD2 (6 bases each). Germline loops: CDR1 MNHGY, CDR2 SAAAGT. The CDR3 length is 17 residues. V was clipped by 5 bases and J by 0 bases, with 17 bases between them. Written as DNA, the CDR3 is TGTGCCAGCAGTAACGAGGAGGGACAAACCTCCTACAATGAGCAGTTCTTC. Translating it yields CASSNEEGQTSYNEQFF.

This clonotype was detected a few times. The V call is TRBV20-1, the J call TRBJ1-6; D ambiguous. Germline CDR1 reads DFQATT; CDR2 reads SNEGSKA (reference sequence). The CDR3 covers 15 residues. Deletions cut 3 bases from V and 1 base from J, with 10 bases between. Here the CDR3 DNA reads TGCAGTGCTAGCCATCGGAAATCCTATAATTCACCCCTCCACTTT. It codes for CSASHRKSYNSPLHF.

This chain joins TRBV24-1 and TRBJ1-5, with 7 bases identical to TRBD1. Germline V gene sequence: CDR1 KGHDR, CDR2 SFDVKD. The CDR3 loop spans 17 amino acids. V lost 4 bases and J lost 0; bases outside the gene matches: 8. The CDR3 here is CATSDTGAPYSNQPQHF. CDR3 in DNA: TGTGCCACCAGTGACACAGGGGCCCCTTATAGCAATCAGCCCCAGCATTTT.

The gene calls are TRBV28 and TRBJ1-6; D remains ambiguous. The CDR3 runs 14 residues. The germline V and J ends were trimmed by 6 bases and 5 bases, with 11 bases remaining between them. Per the germline V gene, CDR1 is MDHEN and CDR2 is SYDVKM. The CDR3, as DNA: TGTGCCAGCAGATCACCCACGCATAATTCACCCCTCCACTTT. Translated, it gives CASRSPTHNSPLHF.